Each of the 3 T cell receptor beta chains below was sequenced from the same sample in a study of blood T cell repertoires in COVID-19. Here immunoSEQ multiplex PCR was the method, and the copy in TCRdb shows in-frame clones only, minus some. The sample yields 290,000 or so clones, around nine tenths seen once. Sequencing input: PBMCs or T cells enriched from blood (not recorded which). Receptor source: a woman between 18 and 30 years old who had recovered from COVID-19.

The chain carries TRBV27 and TRBJ1-5; D is ambiguous. CDR1 MNHEY and CDR2 SMNVEV come from the germline V gene (reference sequence). V was clipped by 10 bases and J by 4 bases, with 11 bases between them. This CDR3 contains 12 residues. The CDR3 DNA reads TGTGCCACGAGACTCGGGAATCAGCCCCAGCATTTT. Its translation: CATRLGNQPQHF.

This rearrangement joins TRBV30 to TRBJ1-2, with D possibly TRBD1 on 5 matching bases. Germline-derived CDR1 and CDR2 are GTSNPN and SVGIG (reference sequence). This CDR3 spans 14 amino acids. With 1 base removed from V and 4 bases from J, the gap between germline ends came to 13 bases. CDR3 residues: CAWSGTREGYGYTF. The CDR3 DNA sequence: TGTGCCTGGAGTGGGACCAGGGAGGGCTATGGCTACACCTTC.

The chain is built from TRBV24-1 and TRBJ2-6; no firm D call. CDR1 KGHDR and CDR2 SFDVKD come from the germline V gene. CDR3 length: 15 residues. The germline V and J ends were trimmed by 5 bases and 0 bases, with 7 bases remaining between them. The CDR3 is CATSVSYSGANVLTF. CDR3 DNA: TGTGCCACCAGTGTGTCGTACTCTGGGGCCAACGTCCTGACTTTC.